This TCR beta chain was recorded in a study of chemoradiotherapy in HPV16-positive cancers. On this clone itself: Antigen: not known.

Overall study findings and caveats: Candidate HPV-specific clones and E7-related TCR motifs grew in tumor during treatment.

The V segment lost 0 bases and the J segment 2 bases; nucleotides outside the gene matches: 3. From germline, CDR1 is SGHAT and CDR2 FQNNGV. The CDR3 runs to 16 residues. Profiling relied on immunoSEQ multiplex PCR, and the TCRdb table lists in-frame clones only, not all of them. The data contain thousands of clones, 65% to 85% of them seen just once; the ten biggest clones take up around a sixth. The sequencing here drew on tumor tissue, taken from a patient who underwent chemoradiotherapy. This sequence was found in a human donor with HPV-associated anogenital cancer. The V and J genes are TRBV11-2 and TRBJ2-7, with 11 bases fitting TRBD2. CDR3: CASSLDFSGRAYEQYF. DNA for the CDR3: TGTGCCAGCAGCTTAGATTTTAGCGGGAGGGCCTACGAGCAGTACTTC.